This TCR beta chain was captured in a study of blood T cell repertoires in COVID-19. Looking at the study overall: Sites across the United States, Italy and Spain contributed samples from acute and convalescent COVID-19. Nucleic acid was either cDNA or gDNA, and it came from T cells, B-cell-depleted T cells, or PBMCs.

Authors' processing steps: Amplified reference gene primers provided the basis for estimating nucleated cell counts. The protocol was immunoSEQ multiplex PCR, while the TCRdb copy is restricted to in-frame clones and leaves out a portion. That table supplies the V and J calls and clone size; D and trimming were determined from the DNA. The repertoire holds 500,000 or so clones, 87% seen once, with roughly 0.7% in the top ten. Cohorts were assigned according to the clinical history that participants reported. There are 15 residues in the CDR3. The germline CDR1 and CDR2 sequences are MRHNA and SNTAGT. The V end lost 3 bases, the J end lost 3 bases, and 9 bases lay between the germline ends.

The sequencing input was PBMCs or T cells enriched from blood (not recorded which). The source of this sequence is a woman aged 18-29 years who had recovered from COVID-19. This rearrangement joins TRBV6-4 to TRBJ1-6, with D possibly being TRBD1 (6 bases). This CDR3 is CASSERGNYNSPLHF. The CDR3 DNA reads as TGTGCCAGCAGTGAGAGGGGGAACTATAATTCACCCCTCCACTTT.